This is a list of T cell receptor beta chains from one sample in a study of cytomegalovirus exposure and HLA in healthy donors. Clones were sequenced by immunoSEQ multiplex PCR, and TCRdb holds only the in-frame ones, with some missing. The sample holds about 130,000 clones, about 88% seen once. Sequencing was performed on PBMCs. The origin of the receptors is a man aged 30 to 45 in good health and CMV-seronegative. Both conserved end residues are part of each CDR3. The D gene is left open where the match is weak. Clone size is not always given. Where it is, it says once, few, many or a class for expanded clones.

d_call: TRBD1; v_call: TRBV29-1; clone_size: -; j_call: TRBJ2-3; cdr3_nt: TGCAGCGTTGTTTCGGACAGGGGGAGCACAGATACGCAGTATTTT; cdr3_aa: CSVVSDRGSTDTQYF
d_call: TRBD1; v_call: TRBV7-8; clone_size: -; j_call: TRBJ2-5; cdr3_nt: TGTGCCAGCAGCTTACAAGACAGGGGTTGGCAAGAGACCCAGTACTTC; cdr3_aa: CASSLQDRGWQETQYF
d_call: -; v_call: TRBV5-6; clone_size: -; j_call: TRBJ2-7; cdr3_nt: TGTGCCAGCAGCTTATCGGGGAAAGGGATGAACGAGCAGTACTTC; cdr3_aa: CASSLSGKGMNEQYF
d_call: -; v_call: TRBV5-4; clone_size: -; j_call: TRBJ2-3; cdr3_nt: TGTGCCAGCAGCTTGGGAGGCGGGCCGGCGCCAGATACGCAGTATTTT; cdr3_aa: CASSLGGGPAPDTQYF
d_call: -; v_call: TRBV4-2; clone_size: many; j_call: TRBJ2-1; cdr3_nt: TGTGCCAGCAGCCAAGAGACCAGCGGCTCCTACAATGAGCAGTTCTTC; cdr3_aa: CASSQETSGSYNEQFF
d_call: -; v_call: TRBV5-4; clone_size: -; j_call: TRBJ2-7; cdr3_nt: TGTGCCAGCAGCTTGGAGGTTAGCGGAGCCTACGAGCAGTACTTC; cdr3_aa: CASSLEVSGAYEQYF
d_call: TRBD1; v_call: TRBV7-9; clone_size: -; j_call: TRBJ1-4; cdr3_nt: TGTGCCAGCAGCAGGGACAGGGAACTGTTTTTT; cdr3_aa: CASSRDRELFF
d_call: TRBD2; v_call: TRBV9; clone_size: -; j_call: TRBJ2-1; cdr3_nt: TGTGCCAGCAGCGAAGGACTAGCCCTTGAGCAGTTCTTC; cdr3_aa: CASSEGLALEQFF
d_call: -; v_call: TRBV6-4; clone_size: few; j_call: TRBJ2-1; cdr3_nt: TGTGCCAGCAGTGACGGTGCCGGGAACAATGAGCAGTTCTTC; cdr3_aa: CASSDGAGNNEQFF
d_call: TRBD1; v_call: TRBV4-1; clone_size: -; j_call: TRBJ2-5; cdr3_nt: TGCGCCAGCAGCCAGATTCCACCGGGACAGCAAGAGACCCAGTACTTC; cdr3_aa: CASSQIPPGQQETQYF
d_call: TRBD1; v_call: TRBV30; clone_size: -; j_call: TRBJ2-6; cdr3_nt: TGTGCCTGGAGTCGGACAGGGCCCTCTGGGGCCAACGTCCTGACTTTC; cdr3_aa: CAWSRTGPSGANVLTF
d_call: -; v_call: TRBV18; clone_size: -; j_call: TRBJ1-5; cdr3_nt: TGTGCCAGCTCACCTTCTGCGGCAGAAGGTTGGTATAGCAATCAGCCCCAGCATTTT; cdr3_aa: CASSPSAAEGWYSNQPQHF
d_call: -; v_call: TRBV2; clone_size: -; j_call: TRBJ2-7; cdr3_nt: TGTGCCAGCAGAACAGAATCCTACGAGCAGTACTTC; cdr3_aa: CASRTESYEQYF
d_call: TRBD1; v_call: TRBV7-2; clone_size: -; j_call: TRBJ2-7; cdr3_nt: TGTGCCAGCAGCGCCCCGGGACAGAACTACGAGCAGTACTTC; cdr3_aa: CASSAPGQNYEQYF
d_call: -; v_call: TRBV6-5; clone_size: -; j_call: TRBJ1-2; cdr3_nt: TGTGCCAGCGTGGACAGCCCCCTGGGTGGCTACACCTTC; cdr3_aa: CASVDSPLGGYTF
d_call: -; v_call: TRBV5-4; clone_size: -; j_call: TRBJ2-1; cdr3_nt: TGTGCCAGCAGCTTGGCTAGCGTGGTCTCCAATGAGCAGTTCTTC; cdr3_aa: CASSLASVVSNEQFF
d_call: -; v_call: TRBV27; clone_size: -; j_call: TRBJ1-5; cdr3_nt: TGTGCCAGCAGTTTATATGACGGGAATCAGCCCCAGCATTTT; cdr3_aa: CASSLYDGNQPQHF
d_call: -; v_call: TRBV11-2; clone_size: -; j_call: TRBJ1-2; cdr3_nt: TGTGCCAGCAGCTTTGGACAGAACATCTATGGCTACACCTTC; cdr3_aa: CASSFGQNIYGYTF
d_call: -; v_call: TRBV28; clone_size: -; j_call: TRBJ2-7; cdr3_nt: TGTGCCAGCAGTTTCTTGAAGCAAAGCTCCTACGAGCAGTACTTC; cdr3_aa: CASSFLKQSSYEQYF
d_call: TRBD2; v_call: TRBV2; clone_size: few; j_call: TRBJ2-1; cdr3_nt: TGTGCCAGCAGTGCTAGACCGGGACTAGCGGTTTACAATGAGCAGTTCTTC; cdr3_aa: CASSARPGLAVYNEQFF
d_call: -; v_call: TRBV27; clone_size: -; j_call: TRBJ2-7; cdr3_nt: TGTGCCAGTGGGAGGGGGGGTGGCTACGAGCAGTACTTC; cdr3_aa: CASGRGGGYEQYF
d_call: TRBD1; v_call: TRBV4-1; clone_size: -; j_call: TRBJ1-4; cdr3_nt: TGCGCCAGCAGCCAAGGGGGACAGCCAACTAATGAAAAACTGTTTTTT; cdr3_aa: CASSQGGQPTNEKLFF
d_call: TRBD2; v_call: TRBV4-1; clone_size: -; j_call: TRBJ2-5; cdr3_nt: TGCGCCAGCAGCCCAGGGCGGGGGGGGCAAGAGACCCAGTACTTC; cdr3_aa: CASSPGRGGQETQYF
d_call: TRBD1; v_call: TRBV10-3; clone_size: -; j_call: TRBJ1-4; cdr3_nt: TGTGCCGCGAGGGAGCCGGGACAGGGATCTGAAGAACTGTTTTTT; cdr3_aa: CAAREPGQGSEELFF
d_call: -; v_call: TRBV29-1; clone_size: few; j_call: TRBJ2-5; cdr3_nt: TGCAGCGTTGACTCGGGGATCCAGTACTTC; cdr3_aa: CSVDSGIQYF
d_call: -; v_call: TRBV14; clone_size: -; j_call: TRBJ1-3; cdr3_nt: TGTGCCAGCAGCCGGTCTGGCAGGGCTGGAAACACCATATATTTT; cdr3_aa: CASSRSGRAGNTIYF
d_call: TRBD2; v_call: TRBV5-6; clone_size: once; j_call: TRBJ2-5; cdr3_nt: TGTGCCAGCAGCGACCTACTAGCGGGAGGGCTAAACTTC; cdr3_aa: CASSDLLAGGLNF
d_call: -; v_call: TRBV4-1; clone_size: -; j_call: TRBJ2-1; cdr3_nt: TGCGCCAGCAGCCAAGCGGACAATGAGCAGTTCTTC; cdr3_aa: CASSQADNEQFF